This TCR beta chain derives from a study of blood T cell repertoires in COVID-19. Study-wide background: Nucleic acid was either cDNA or gDNA, and it came from T cells, B-cell-depleted T cells, or PBMCs.

The V end lost 4 bases, the J end lost 1 base, and 8 bases lay between the germline ends. In germline, CDR1 is SGHTA, CDR2 FQGNSA. The CDR3 length is 14 residues. Clones were sequenced by immunoSEQ multiplex PCR, and TCRdb holds only the in-frame ones, with some missing. This repertoire shows tens of thousands of clones, over 60% found once; its top ten account for 15% to 20%. Patients from Seattle were sampled longitudinally, starting during active infection. This clone showed up just a few times. The sequenced sample was peripheral blood. The chain joins TRBV7-2 to TRBJ1-5, with unresolved D. This receptor was taken from a man aged 30 to 45 with COVID-19, enrolled during active disease. In DNA form, the CDR3 reads TGTGCCAGCAGCTCAGGATTAAGCAATCAGCCCCAGCATTTT. Its protein product is CASSSGLSNQPQHF.